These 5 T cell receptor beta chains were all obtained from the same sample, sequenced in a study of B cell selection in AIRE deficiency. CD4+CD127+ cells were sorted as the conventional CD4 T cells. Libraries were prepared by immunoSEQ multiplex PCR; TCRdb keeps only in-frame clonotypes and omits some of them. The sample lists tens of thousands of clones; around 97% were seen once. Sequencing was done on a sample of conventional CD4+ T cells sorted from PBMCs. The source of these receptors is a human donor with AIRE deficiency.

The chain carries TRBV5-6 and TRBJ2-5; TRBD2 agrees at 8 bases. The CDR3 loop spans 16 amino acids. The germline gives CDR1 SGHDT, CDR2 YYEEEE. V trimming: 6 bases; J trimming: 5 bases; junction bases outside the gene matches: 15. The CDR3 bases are TGTGCCAGCAAGAGTCTTAGCGGGGACCGAGTGGAGACCCAGTACTTC. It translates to CASKSLSGDRVETQYF.

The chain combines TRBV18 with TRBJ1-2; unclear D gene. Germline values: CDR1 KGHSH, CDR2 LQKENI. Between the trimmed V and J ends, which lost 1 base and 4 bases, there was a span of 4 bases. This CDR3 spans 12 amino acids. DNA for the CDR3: TGTGCCAGCTCACCACAAGGCTATGGCTACACCTTC. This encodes CASSPQGYGYTF.

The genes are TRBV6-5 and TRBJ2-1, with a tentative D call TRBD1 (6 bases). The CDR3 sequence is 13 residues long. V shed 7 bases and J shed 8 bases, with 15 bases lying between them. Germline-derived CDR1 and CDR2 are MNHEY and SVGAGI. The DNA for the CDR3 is TGTGCCAGCACCAACCACAGGGTTGATGAGCAGTTCTTC. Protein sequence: CASTNHRVDEQFF.

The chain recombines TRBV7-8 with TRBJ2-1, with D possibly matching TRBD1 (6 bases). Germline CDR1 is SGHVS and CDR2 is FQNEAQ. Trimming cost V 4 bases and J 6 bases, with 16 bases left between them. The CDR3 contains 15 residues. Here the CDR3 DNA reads TGTGCCAGCAGCTGGGGGCTCCGCCGGGGCAATGAGCAGTTCTTC. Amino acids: CASSWGLRRGNEQFF. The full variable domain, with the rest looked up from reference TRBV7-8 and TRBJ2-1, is GAGVSQSPRYKVAKRGQDVALRCDPISGHVSLFWYQQALGQGPEFLTYFQNEAQLDKSGLPSDRFFAERPEGSVSTLKIQRTQQEDSAVYLCASSWGLRRGNEQFFGPGTRLTVL.

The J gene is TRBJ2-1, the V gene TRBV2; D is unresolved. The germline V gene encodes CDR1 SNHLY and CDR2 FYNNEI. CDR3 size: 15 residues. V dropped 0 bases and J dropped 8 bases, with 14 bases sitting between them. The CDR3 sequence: CASSEAMVARDEQFF. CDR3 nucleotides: TGTGCCAGCAGTGAAGCGATGGTAGCAAGGGATGAGCAGTTCTTC.